This TCR beta chain was sequenced for a study of T cells after yellow fever vaccination. Study background: SMART-Seq v4 Ultra Low Input prepared libraries from low-cell fractions. Study-wide points: One caveat is that FACS-sorted repertoires could contain abundant clonotypes contaminating from the bulk population. A faster peak, day 5 versus 15, was reached by the weaker secondary response.

The germline gives CDR1 SGHRS, CDR2 YFSETQ. Trimming took off 0 bases at V and 10 bases at J, with 16 bases between the two ends. This CDR3 has 15 residues. With regard to this clonotype: Its antigen is unidentified.

They built TCR cDNA with 5'RACE template switching, a step that put in a universal primer site and UMIs. TCRdb processed the 5' RACE reads anew with MiXCR; each CDR3 protein has one entry. The table includes 300,000 to 400,000 distinct CDR3 sequences, roughly an eighth detected once. This chain links TRBV5-1 with TRBJ2-2; perhaps TRBD2 as D (6 bases). This material consisted of CD4+ T cells sorted from PBMCs, taken 15 days after the yellow fever booster vaccination. The TCR originated in a man between 18 and 35 years old who received the YFV17D yellow fever vaccine. The chain's CDR3 is CASSLAGSGSEELFF. In DNA form, the CDR3 reads TGCGCCAGCAGCTTGGCCGGTAGCGGAAGTGAGGAGCTGTTTTTT.